This is a list of T cell receptor beta chains from one sample in a study of technical replicates of blood from a few donors. TCRdb's table, derived via immunoSEQ multiplex PCR, lists solely in-frame clones and lacks some. The data show approximately 51,000 clones, about 94% seen once. Sequences were obtained from PBMCs. Source of these receptors: a human donor in good health. Some clones in this sample may be carry-over from other donors' samples. Both conserved end residues are part of each CDR3. D genes are given only for firm matches.

v_gene	d_gene	j_gene	CDR3aa	CDR3nt
TRBV11-2	.	TRBJ2-1	CASSSQAGKSSYNEQFF	TGTGCCAGCAGCTCCCAGGCCGGGAAAAGCTCCTACAATGAGCAGTTCTTC
TRBV5-1	TRBD2	TRBJ2-5	CASSFRGLAGAFQETQYF	TGCGCCAGCAGCTTCAGGGGACTAGCGGGAGCCTTCCAAGAGACCCAGTACTTC
TRBV4-2	.	TRBJ2-5	CASSQFWGLQETQYF	TGTGCCAGCAGCCAATTCTGGGGACTCCAAGAGACCCAGTACTTC
TRBV11-2	TRBD2	TRBJ2-1	CASSKKRGYNEQFF	TGTGCCAGCAGCAAGAAGCGGGGGTACAATGAGCAGTTCTTC
TRBV19	TRBD1	TRBJ1-1	CASSYRDRGLAFF	TGTGCCAGTAGTTACCGGGACAGGGGATTAGCTTTCTTT
TRBV19	.	TRBJ1-6	CASNRQGGLNSPLHF	TGTGCCAGTAACAGGCAAGGCGGCCTTAATTCACCCCTCCACTTT
TRBV7-3	TRBD2	TRBJ2-6	CASSPRLASLPGANVLTF	TGTGCCAGCAGCCCGAGACTAGCAAGTCTCCCGGGGGCCAACGTCCTGACTTTC
TRBV19	TRBD2	TRBJ2-3	CASNSLAGGRADTQYF	TGTGCCAGTAATAGTCTAGCGGGGGGGCGTGCAGATACGCAGTATTTT
TRBV5-1	TRBD2	TRBJ2-3	CASSLRPGGTQSTDTQYF	TGCGCCAGCAGCTTGCGGCCGGGGGGGACACAAAGCACAGATACGCAGTATTTT
TRBV7-2	TRBD1	TRBJ1-2	CASRTGASVYGYTF	TGTGCCAGTCGAACAGGGGCATCAGTCTATGGCTACACCTTC
TRBV15	.	TRBJ2-6	CATSRDLSYSGANVLTF	TGTGCCACCAGCAGAGATCTTAGCTACTCTGGGGCCAACGTCCTGACTTTC
TRBV9	.	TRBJ2-3	CASSAGTDTQYF	TGTGCCAGCAGCGCGGGGACAGATACGCAGTATTTT
TRBV6-1	.	TRBJ1-5	CASSERSNQPQHF	TGTGCCAGCAGTGAGCGTAGCAATCAGCCCCAGCATTTT
TRBV2	TRBD2	TRBJ2-1	CASNPSGAYNEQFF	TGTGCCAGCAATCCTAGCGGGGCCTACAATGAGCAGTTCTTC
TRBV27	.	TRBJ2-2	CASSTIGDTGELFF	TGTGCCAGCAGTACTATTGGAGACACCGGGGAGCTGTTTTTT
TRBV5-1	TRBD2	TRBJ2-7	CASSYSGGESFEQYF	TGCGCCAGCAGCTACTCGGGAGGGGAGTCATTCGAGCAGTACTTC
TRBV7-9	.	TRBJ1-4	CASSSYQRNEKLFF	TGTGCCAGCAGCTCCTATCAGCGTAATGAAAAACTGTTTTTT
TRBV5-1	TRBD1	TRBJ1-3	CASSSRPYGQGVLPGNTIYF	TGCGCCAGCAGCTCCCGCCCCTATGGACAGGGGGTTCTCCCTGGAAACACCATATATTTT
TRBV28	TRBD2	TRBJ2-5	CASSSPGLAGASQETQYF	TGTGCCAGCAGTTCTCCGGGACTAGCGGGGGCGTCCCAAGAGACCCAGTACTTC
TRBV5-6	.	TRBJ2-1	CASSMWTERNEQFF	TGTGCCAGCAGCATGTGGACTGAGAGAAATGAGCAGTTCTTC
TRBV7-2	TRBD2	TRBJ2-1	CASSPGTSGGGEQFF	TGTGCCAGCAGCCCCGGGACTAGCGGGGGGGGTGAGCAGTTCTTC
TRBV11-3	.	TRBJ2-1	CASSGAANEQFF	TGTGCCAGCAGCGGAGCGGCCAATGAGCAGTTCTTC
TRBV19	TRBD1	TRBJ2-5	CASRDSQETQYF	TGTGCCAGCAGGGACAGCCAAGAGACCCAGTACTTC
TRBV2	.	TRBJ2-7	CASSELRSLGQYF	TGTGCCAGCAGTGAATTGAGGTCCCTGGGGCAGTACTTC
TRBV6-1	.	TRBJ2-5	CASSEVGGSSETQYF	TGTGCCAGCAGTGAAGTTGGAGGGAGCAGCGAGACCCAGTACTTC
TRBV7-9	.	TRBJ1-2	CASSLQGYGYTF	TGTGCCAGCAGCCTACAGGGCTATGGCTACACCTTC
TRBV7-2	.	TRBJ2-3	CASTLIFTDTQYF	TGTGCCAGCACCCTAATATTCACAGATACGCAGTATTTT
TRBV5-1	TRBD2	TRBJ2-1	CASSSAGGYNEQFF	TGCGCCAGCAGTTCCGCGGGAGGTTACAATGAGCAGTTCTTC
TRBV6-5	.	TRBJ1-5	CASSLGPYSNQPQHF	TGTGCCAGCAGTTTGGGGCCGTATAGCAATCAGCCCCAGCATTTT